The T cell receptor beta chain described here comes from a study of shared clonotypes between healthy human individuals. Study results and limitations: When compared with the clonotypes that were shared by all four sorted-subset donors, the non-shared clonotypes turned out to have lower generation probabilities. For sorted subsets, rarefaction showed incomplete sequencing despite large depth.

V lost 3 bases and J lost 4, with 4 bases in between. The CDR3 consists of 11 residues. Germline assignment: CDR1 DFQATT and CDR2 SNEGSKA (reference sequence). The protocol was immunoSEQ multiplex PCR, while the TCRdb copy is restricted to in-frame clones and leaves out a portion. The sample shows roughly 2.6 million clones, approximately 90% of them seen only once. This clone was seen a few times. Its antigen is not known. The clonotype was recovered from a man aged 18 to 35 in good health. The chain is built from TRBV20-1 and TRBJ2-1, with D unclear. The sample taken for sequencing was naive CD4+ T cells sorted from blood. The subset here: CD45RA+ positively selected. The CDR3 nucleotides read TGCAGTGCTAGCGAGTACAATGAGCAGTTCTTC. It is translated as CSASEYNEQFF.